The 25 T cell receptor beta chains in this list originate from one sample, sequenced in a study of shared clonotypes between healthy human individuals. Only in-frame clones appear in the TCRdb table, and some are missing; sequencing was by immunoSEQ multiplex PCR. Of a few million clones listed, around 93% are singletons. Material: naive CD4+ T cells from PBMCs. Subset denoted: CD45RA+ positively selected. All receptors derive from a man aged 18-30 years in good health. Some clones in this sample may be carry-over from other donors' samples.

The gene calls are TRBV11-2 and TRBJ1-5; D gene ambiguous. This CDR3 contains 15 residues. V was cut by 4 bases and J by 5 bases, with 15 bases left in between. Germline V CDR1 and CDR2: SGHAT, FQNNGV. The CDR3 reads CASSSTRIPDQPQHF. CDR3 nucleotides: TGTGCCAGCAGCTCAACTAGAATCCCCGATCAGCCCCAGCATTTT. The full variable domain, with the rest looked up from reference TRBV11-2 and TRBJ1-5, is EAGVAQSPRYKIIEKRQSVAFWCNPISGHATLYWYQQILGQGPKLLIQFQNNGVVDDSQLPKDRFSAERLKGVDSTLKIQPAKLEDSAVYLCASSSTRIPDQPQHFGDGTRLSIL.

This chain uses TRBV4-1 with TRBJ2-1; 8 bases agree with TRBD2. This CDR3 has 18 amino acids. CDR1 MGHRA and CDR2 YSYEKL come from the germline V gene. J lost 2 bases, V lost 0 bases, and 9 bases had no gene match. The CDR3 DNA sequence: TGCGCCAGCAGCCAAGATGCACTCGGACTAGCTCCCTACAATGAGCAGTTCTTC. It specifies CASSQDALGLAPYNEQFF.

V usage is TRBV4-1 and J usage is TRBJ2-6; a possible D gene is TRBD2 (5 bases). The length of the CDR3 is 16 residues. Per the germline V gene, CDR1 is MGHRA and CDR2 is YSYEKL. V lost 3 bases, J lost 0 bases, and 9 bases lay in between. CDR3 in DNA: TGCGCCAGCAGCCAGGTGCTAGCCTCTGGGGCCAACGTCCTGACTTTC. This gives the protein CASSQVLASGANVLTF.

The rearrangement joins TRBV18 to TRBJ2-5, with D tentatively TRBD1 (8 bases). The germline V and J ends were trimmed by 2 bases and 7 bases, with 17 bases remaining between them. This CDR3 region has 15 residues. Germline CDR1 is KGHSH and CDR2 is LQKENI. The CDR3 sequence: CASSPSASGQGTQYF. The DNA for the CDR3 is TGTGCCAGCTCACCATCGGCTAGCGGACAGGGGACCCAGTACTTC.

The chain employs TRBV19 and TRBJ1-2; D unresolved. This CDR3 contains 14 residues. CDR1 LNHDA and CDR2 SQIVND come from the germline V gene (reference sequence). V was clipped by 5 bases and J by 6 bases, with 16 bases between them. CDR3 protein: CASSSSASRNGYTF. The CDR3 DNA reads TGTGCCAGTAGTTCCTCAGCGTCCCGAAATGGCTACACCTTC.

The chain joins TRBV4-1 to TRBJ2-1; 8 bases are shared with TRBD2. With V trimmed by 4 bases and J by 7 bases, 12 bases remained unmatched. The CDR3 runs to 16 residues. The germline V gene encodes CDR1 MGHRA and CDR2 YSYEKL. CDR3 bases: TGCGCCAGCAGCCGGGCCGGGACTAGTGAATCGAATGAGCAGTTCTTC. It specifies CASSRAGTSESNEQFF.

The genes are TRBV7-2 and TRBJ1-2, with unresolved D. V gave up 2 bases and J gave up 2 bases, with 12 bases separating them. The germline V gene encodes CDR1 SGHTA and CDR2 FQGNSA. This CDR3 has 15 amino acids. CDR3 nucleotide sequence: TGTGCCAGCAGCTTATCAGGTTCGGGAAACTATGGCTACACCTTC. Translated, it gives CASSLSGSGNYGYTF.

The CDR3 nucleotides are TGCGCCAGCAGCTTTTATGGAAATCAGCCCCAGCATTTT. Amino acid sequence: CASSFYGNQPQHF. The V and J genes are TRBV5-1 and TRBJ1-5; D remains unclear. Germline-derived CDR1 and CDR2 are SGHRS and YFSETQ. The CDR3 length is 13 residues. The ends were cut back, 2 bases at V and 4 bases at J, with 7 bases in the middle.

This rearrangement joins TRBV5-1 to TRBJ2-5; 13 bases are shared with TRBD2. V lost 7 bases and J lost 4; bases outside the gene matches: 1. This CDR3 is 13 amino acids long. CDR1 is SGHRS and CDR2 is YFSETQ in the germline V gene. CDR3 region: CASGLAGVETQYF. CDR3 in DNA: TGCGCCAGCGGACTAGCGGGAGTAGAGACCCAGTACTTC.

The V call is TRBV4-2, the J call TRBJ2-7; no reliable D call. This CDR3 is 13 amino acids long. CDR1 and CDR2 (germline): LGHNA, YNFKEQ. The V end lost 4 bases, the J end lost 3 bases, and 10 bases lay between the germline ends. The CDR3 nucleotides are TGTGCCAGCAGCCCCCAGGAATACTACGAGCAGTACTTC. Protein product: CASSPQEYYEQYF.

The chain has TRBV5-4 and TRBJ1-4; possibly TRBD1 for D (5 bases). Germline lookup yields CDR1 SGHNT and CDR2 YYREEE (reference sequence). Trimming left V 0 bases short and J 11 bases short, with 14 bases between. This CDR3 is built from 14 residues. CDR3 residues: CASSLGQGAEKLFF. The CDR3 DNA follows: TGTGCCAGCAGCTTGGGGCAGGGCGCGGAGAAACTGTTTTTT.

This clone came up once. J is TRBJ2-1 and V is TRBV4-3; TRBD2 matches at 12 bases. Germline loops: CDR1 LGHNA, CDR2 YSLEER. The V gene end was trimmed by 0 bases and the J gene end by 8 bases; junction bases not matched to a gene: 8. The CDR3 contains 17 residues. This chain's CDR3 is CASSQDKLAGGGDEQFF. DNA of the CDR3: TGCGCCAGCAGCCAAGATAAACTAGCGGGAGGTGGCGATGAGCAGTTCTTC.

The chain combines TRBV7-8 with TRBJ1-5; D gene unclear. The CDR3 length is 15 residues. V was clipped by 4 bases and J by 4 bases, with 14 bases between them. The germline V gene encodes CDR1 SGHVS and CDR2 FQNEAQ. The CDR3 nucleotides read TGTGCCAGCAGCTCCCGGGGAGTATGGAATCAGCCCCAGCATTTT. Its translation is CASSSRGVWNQPQHF.

This chain uses TRBV7-3 with TRBJ1-1; possible D gene TRBD1, 6 bases. V gave up 1 base and J gave up 7 bases, with 10 bases separating them. Germline lookup yields CDR1 SGHTA and CDR2 FQGTGA. The CDR3 covers 13 residues. The CDR3 DNA follows: TGTGCCAGCAGCTTAAGGACAGAGAGTGAAGCTTTCTTT. Protein: CASSLRTESEAFF. Filled out from reference TRBV7-3 and TRBJ1-1, the complete variable domain reads GAGVSQTPSNKVTEKGKYVELRCDPISGHTALYWYRQSLGQGPEFLIYFQGTGAADDSGLPNDRFFAVRPEGSVSTLKIQRTERGDSAVYLCASSLRTESEAFFGQGTRLTVV.

The chain links TRBV28 to TRBJ2-1, with D perhaps matching TRBD2 (6 bases). The length of the CDR3 is 12 residues. Germline assignment: CDR1 MDHEN and CDR2 SYDVKM. V dropped 6 bases and J dropped 9 bases, with 12 bases sitting between them. CDR3 in amino acids: CASRAEGLEQFF. The CDR3 DNA reads as TGTGCCAGCAGGGCGGAGGGCCTTGAGCAGTTCTTC.

The V and J genes are TRBV12-5 and TRBJ1-3, with 8 bases that match TRBD1. CDR3 size: 13 residues. Germline CDR1 reads LGHNT; CDR2 reads FRNRAP. The J segment lost 6 bases and the V segment lost 6 bases, leaving 4 bases of the junction unmatched. This CDR3 reads CASGVTGANTIYF. CDR3 DNA: TGTGCTAGTGGGGTGACAGGGGCAAACACCATATATTTT.

The chain joins TRBV6-6 to TRBJ1-5, with a tentative D call TRBD1 (5 bases). Trimming shortened V by 4 bases and J by 5 bases, and 12 bases separated the two germline ends. Germline loops: CDR1 MNHNY, CDR2 SVGAGI (reference sequence). The CDR3 totals 14 residues. Written as DNA, the CDR3 is TGTGCCAGCAGTTGGGACGGGGGGTATCAGCCCCAGCATTTT. Translated, it gives CASSWDGGYQPQHF.

The chain uses TRBV11-2 and TRBJ2-7; possible D gene TRBD1, 6 bases. Germline loops: CDR1 SGHAT, CDR2 FQNNGV. The CDR3 contains 14 residues. V gave up 4 bases and J gave up 9 bases, with 19 bases separating them. CDR3 nucleotides: TGTGCCAGCAGCTCCGTGAAGGGACATGCTGTGCAGTACTTC. Translating gives CASSSVKGHAVQYF.

In regard to this clone: The same CDR3 can be traced to other DNA sequences in this sample. The J gene is TRBJ1-3, the V gene TRBV30; D is perhaps TRBD1 (6 bases). CDR3 length equals 14 residues. The V gene's germline CDR1 is GTSNPN and CDR2 SVGIG (reference sequence). V shed 0 bases and J shed 4 bases, with 10 bases lying between them. CDR3 residues: CAWSVGGTGNTIYF. Here the CDR3 DNA reads TGTGCCTGGAGTGTAGGGGGAACGGGAAACACCATATATTTT.

The chain couples TRBV6-5 to TRBJ1-5; the match to TRBD1 covers 7 bases. The CDR3 consists of 15 residues. Germline values: CDR1 MNHEY, CDR2 SVGAGI. Germline trimming cut 6 bases from V and 3 bases from J; bases unmatched to any gene: 8. Here the CDR3 reads CASRPGQVYNQPQHF. The CDR3 nucleotides read TGTGCCAGCAGACCAGGACAGGTATACAATCAGCCCCAGCATTTT.

The chain joins TRBV5-1 to TRBJ1-1; 12 bases align to TRBD1. The germline CDR1 and CDR2 sequences are SGHRS and YFSETQ. The CDR3 loop spans 13 amino acids. Germline trimming cut 7 bases from V and 5 bases from J; bases unmatched to any gene: 3. CDR3 nucleotide sequence: TGCGCCAGCTCGGGACAGGGGGCAACTGAAGCTTTCTTT. Its translation: CASSGQGATEAFF.

This chain links TRBV18 with TRBJ1-2; D is unclear. From germline, CDR1 is KGHSH and CDR2 LQKENI. V was clipped by 2 bases and J by 3 bases, with 13 bases between them. The CDR3 has 15 residues. DNA of the CDR3: TGTGCCAGCTCACCAGGCATGTCTACTTACTATGGCTACACCTTC. This translates into CASSPGMSTYYGYTF.

Notes on this clone: Given a much more abundant clone one base away, this may be a read error. The chain recombines TRBV28 with TRBJ2-3, with 14 bases matching TRBD2. Per the germline V gene, CDR1 is MDHEN and CDR2 is SYDVKM. The CDR3 spans 19 residues. The CDR3 DNA reads as TGTGTCAGCAGTTCGACTAGCGGGAGGGCCTCTGGGATTGCAGATACGCAGTATTTT. This sequence encodes CVSSSTSGRASGIADTQYF. The variable domain in full, with the rest retrieved from reference TRBV28 and TRBJ2-3, is DVKVTQSSRYLVKRTGEKVFLECVQDMDHENMFWYRQDPGLGLRLIYFSYDVKMKEKGDIPEGYSVSREKKERFSLILESASTNQTSMYLCVSSSTSGRASGIADTQYFGPGTRLTVL.

V and J are TRBV28 and TRBJ2-7, with D possibly being TRBD2 (6 bases). The germline gives CDR1 MDHEN, CDR2 SYDVKM. The germline V and J ends were trimmed by 5 bases and 4 bases, with 24 bases remaining between them. CDR3 length equals 17 residues. CDR3 residues: CASSPGQRAALSYEQYF. The CDR3 DNA reads as TGTGCCAGCAGTCCGGGTCAGCGGGCAGCCTTATCATACGAGCAGTACTTC.

The V and J genes are TRBV6-5 and TRBJ2-1; 12 nucleotides match TRBD2. After removal of 4 bases from V and 4 bases from J, the junction contained 5 bases not matched to a gene. The germline V gene has CDR1 MNHEY and CDR2 SVGAGI. This CDR3 is built from 16 residues. CDR3 loop: CASSFTSGGFYNEQFF. The DNA for the CDR3 is TGTGCCAGCAGTTTCACTAGCGGGGGGTTTTACAATGAGCAGTTCTTC.